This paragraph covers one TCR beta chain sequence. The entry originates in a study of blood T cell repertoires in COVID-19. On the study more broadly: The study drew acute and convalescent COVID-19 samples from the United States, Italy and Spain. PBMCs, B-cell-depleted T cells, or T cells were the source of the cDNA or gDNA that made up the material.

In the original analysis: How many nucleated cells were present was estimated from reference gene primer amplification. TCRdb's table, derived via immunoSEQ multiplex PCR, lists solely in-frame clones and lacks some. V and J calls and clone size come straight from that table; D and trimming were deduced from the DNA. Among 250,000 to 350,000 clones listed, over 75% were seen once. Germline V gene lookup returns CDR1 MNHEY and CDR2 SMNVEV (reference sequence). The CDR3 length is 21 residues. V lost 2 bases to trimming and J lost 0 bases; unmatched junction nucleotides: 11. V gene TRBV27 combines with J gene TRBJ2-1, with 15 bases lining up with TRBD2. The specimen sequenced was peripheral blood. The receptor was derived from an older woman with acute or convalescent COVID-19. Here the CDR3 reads CASSLRGTGLAGGYSYNEQFF. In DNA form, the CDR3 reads TGTGCCAGCAGTTTACGAGGAACGGGACTAGCGGGAGGTTACTCCTACAATGAGCAGTTCTTC.